A selection of T cell receptor beta chains follows, all from one sample in a study of human T cells and chemical hapten exposure. MiXCR, run by TCRdb on the RACE reads, gives a single entry per CDR3 protein. The table has 80,000 to 100,000 distinct CDR3 sequences, 7% to 10% seen once. Sample: whole blood, taken in connection with sensitization to the hapten diphenylcyclopropenone (DPC). These receptors originate from a woman aged 40 to 50 with alopecia areata. Some clones in this sample may be carry-over from other donors' samples. CDR3s include the opening cysteine and the closing phenylalanine or tryptophan. The order of the fields is D gene, clone size, J gene, V gene, CDR3 protein, CDR3 DNA. D genes are given only for firm matches. Clone size is given for some rows only: seen once, a few or many times, or a class if the clone is expanded.

d_gene: -; abundance: many; j_gene: TRBJ2-1; v_gene: TRBV29-1; CDR3aa: CSVEEPPNEQFF; CDR3nt: TGCAGCGTTGAGGAGCCCCCGAATGAGCAGTTCTTC
d_gene: -; abundance: few; j_gene: TRBJ2-7; v_gene: TRBV28; CDR3aa: CASSLRSAYEQYF; CDR3nt: TGTGCCAGCAGTTTGAGGTCCGCCTACGAGCAGTACTTC
d_gene: TRBD2; abundance: -; j_gene: TRBJ2-7; v_gene: TRBV29-1; CDR3aa: CSATSGREEQYF; CDR3nt: TGCAGCGCGACTAGCGGGAGAGAGGAGCAGTACTTC
d_gene: TRBD1; abundance: many; j_gene: TRBJ1-2; v_gene: TRBV29-1; CDR3aa: CSVAPGTANYGYTF; CDR3nt: TGCAGCGTGGCTCCCGGGACAGCTAACTATGGCTACACCTTC
d_gene: -; abundance: many; j_gene: TRBJ2-7; v_gene: TRBV6-6; CDR3aa: CASSTDRINPYEQYF; CDR3nt: TGTGCCAGCAGCACCGACAGGATCAATCCCTACGAGCAGTACTTC
d_gene: TRBD1; abundance: few; j_gene: TRBJ1-5; v_gene: TRBV4-1; CDR3aa: CASSQDGQGRSNQPQHF; CDR3nt: TGCGCCAGCAGCCAAGATGGACAGGGACGAAGCAATCAGCCCCAGCATTTT
d_gene: -; abundance: many; j_gene: TRBJ1-4; v_gene: TRBV7-9; CDR3aa: CASTPPGRSDNEKLFF; CDR3nt: TGTGCCAGCACCCCTCCCGGCAGAAGCGATAATGAAAAACTGTTTTTT
d_gene: -; abundance: many; j_gene: TRBJ2-1; v_gene: TRBV29-1; CDR3aa: CSGAWGYNEQFF; CDR3nt: TGCAGCGGAGCGTGGGGGTACAATGAGCAGTTCTTC
d_gene: TRBD2; abundance: -; j_gene: TRBJ2-7; v_gene: TRBV20-1; CDR3aa: CSARGAFTGTSEYF; CDR3nt: TGCAGTGCTAGGGGAGCTTTTACCGGGACTAGCGAGTACTTC
d_gene: TRBD1; abundance: many; j_gene: TRBJ1-6; v_gene: TRBV7-9; CDR3aa: CASSAGQGIYNSPLHF; CDR3nt: TGTGCCAGCAGCGCTGGACAGGGCATTTATAATTCACCCCTCCACTTT
d_gene: TRBD1; abundance: -; j_gene: TRBJ2-7; v_gene: TRBV30; CDR3aa: CATTQPGTGLSYEQYF; CDR3nt: TGTGCAACTACGCAACCCGGGACAGGCTTATCCTACGAGCAGTACTTC
d_gene: -; abundance: -; j_gene: TRBJ2-5; v_gene: TRBV9; CDR3aa: CASSLYSGAQETQYF; CDR3nt: TGTGCCAGCAGCCTCTACTCGGGGGCCCAAGAGACCCAGTACTTC
d_gene: -; abundance: many; j_gene: TRBJ2-7; v_gene: TRBV5-1; CDR3aa: CASSSQGEQYF; CDR3nt: TGTGCCAGCAGCTCACAGGGCGAGCAGTACTTC
d_gene: -; abundance: many; j_gene: TRBJ2-4; v_gene: TRBV5-4; CDR3aa: CASSLVGSKNIQYF; CDR3nt: TGTGCCAGCAGCTTGGTAGGGTCCAAAAACATTCAGTACTTC
d_gene: -; abundance: -; j_gene: TRBJ2-1; v_gene: TRBV2; CDR3aa: CASSEQDNEQFF; CDR3nt: TGTGCCAGCAGTGAACAAGACAATGAGCAGTTCTTC
d_gene: -; abundance: -; j_gene: TRBJ2-2; v_gene: TRBV2; CDR3aa: CASSDTQTTGELFF; CDR3nt: TGTGCCAGCAGTGACACACAGACAACCGGGGAGCTGTTTTTT
d_gene: -; abundance: -; j_gene: TRBJ1-1; v_gene: TRBV3-1; CDR3aa: CASSEGFGAEAFF; CDR3nt: TGTGCCAGCAGCGAGGGGTTCGGGGCTGAAGCTTTCTTT
d_gene: -; abundance: few; j_gene: TRBJ1-2; v_gene: TRBV28; CDR3aa: CASSSSPGAGYTF; CDR3nt: TGTGCCAGCAGTTCATCCCCAGGGGCAGGCTACACCTTC
d_gene: TRBD2; abundance: many; j_gene: TRBJ2-7; v_gene: TRBV9; CDR3aa: CASSVGGRAYEQYF; CDR3nt: TGTGCCAGCAGCGTAGGCGGGAGGGCCTACGAGCAGTACTTC
d_gene: TRBD1; abundance: -; j_gene: TRBJ2-7; v_gene: TRBV25-1; CDR3aa: CASSESPGQLFYEQYF; CDR3nt: TGTGCCAGCAGTGAATCACCGGGACAGCTCTTCTACGAGCAGTACTTC
d_gene: -; abundance: -; j_gene: TRBJ2-3; v_gene: TRBV10-3; CDR3aa: CAISGSGGGTDTQYF; CDR3nt: TGTGCCATCAGTGGTAGCGGAGGGGGGACAGATACGCAGTATTTT
d_gene: -; abundance: many; j_gene: TRBJ2-7; v_gene: TRBV5-4; CDR3aa: CASSPGHPMAYEQYF; CDR3nt: TGTGCCAGCAGCCCGGGACACCCGATGGCCTACGAGCAGTACTTC
d_gene: -; abundance: many; j_gene: TRBJ1-6; v_gene: TRBV6-5; CDR3aa: CASSYSRGSLHNSPLHF; CDR3nt: TGTGCCAGCAGTTACTCGAGGGGATCCCTCCATAATTCACCCCTCCACTTT
d_gene: TRBD1; abundance: -; j_gene: TRBJ1-2; v_gene: TRBV29-1; CDR3aa: CSVLGQGFKDGYTF; CDR3nt: TGCAGCGTTTTGGGACAGGGTTTCAAAGATGGCTACACCTTC
d_gene: TRBD2; abundance: -; j_gene: TRBJ2-7; v_gene: TRBV28; CDR3aa: CASRGGTSAEQYF; CDR3nt: TGTGCCAGCAGGGGCGGGACTAGCGCCGAGCAGTACTTC
d_gene: -; abundance: few; j_gene: TRBJ2-3; v_gene: TRBV11-2; CDR3aa: CASSPQADTQYF; CDR3nt: TGTGCCAGCAGCCCCCAAGCAGATACGCAGTATTTT
d_gene: -; abundance: few; j_gene: TRBJ2-1; v_gene: TRBV19; CDR3aa: CASSIGAESSYNEQFF; CDR3nt: TGTGCCAGTAGTATAGGGGCGGAGAGCTCCTACAATGAGCAGTTCTTC
d_gene: -; abundance: many; j_gene: TRBJ1-1; v_gene: TRBV6-4; CDR3aa: CASKGHPNTEAFF; CDR3nt: TGTGCCAGCAAAGGACACCCGAACACTGAAGCTTTCTTT
d_gene: -; abundance: few; j_gene: TRBJ1-5; v_gene: TRBV3-1; CDR3aa: CASSKGFSNQPQHF; CDR3nt: TGTGCCAGCAGCAAAGGGTTCAGCAATCAGCCCCAGCATTTT
d_gene: -; abundance: many; j_gene: TRBJ2-5; v_gene: TRBV12-3/TRBV12-4; CDR3aa: CASSLNQGHQETQYF; CDR3nt: TGTGCCAGCAGTTTAAACCAGGGACACCAAGAGACCCAGTACTTC
d_gene: TRBD2; abundance: few; j_gene: TRBJ2-1; v_gene: TRBV5-1; CDR3aa: CASSLGTSGHNEQFF; CDR3nt: TGCGCCAGCAGCTTGGGGACTAGCGGACACAATGAGCAGTTCTTC
d_gene: TRBD1; abundance: -; j_gene: TRBJ1-6; v_gene: TRBV20-1; CDR3aa: CSARAGTANSPLHF; CDR3nt: TGCAGTGCTCGGGCCGGGACAGCTAATTCACCCCTCCACTTT
d_gene: -; abundance: -; j_gene: TRBJ1-2; v_gene: TRBV28; CDR3aa: CASTLGGYGYTF; CDR3nt: TGTGCCAGCACCCTGGGGGGATATGGCTACACCTTC
d_gene: TRBD1; abundance: many; j_gene: TRBJ1-1; v_gene: TRBV6-1; CDR3aa: CASRSSTGPAFF; CDR3nt: TGTGCCAGCCGGTCCTCGACAGGGCCGGCTTTCTTT
d_gene: -; abundance: many; j_gene: TRBJ1-4; v_gene: TRBV9; CDR3aa: CASSPVVGSNEKLFF; CDR3nt: TGTGCCAGCAGCCCGGTGGTCGGTAGTAATGAAAAACTGTTTTTT
d_gene: -; abundance: -; j_gene: TRBJ2-3; v_gene: TRBV7-9; CDR3aa: CASTLSTDTQYF; CDR3nt: TGTGCCAGTACCCTTAGCACAGATACGCAGTATTTT
d_gene: TRBD2; abundance: many; j_gene: TRBJ2-1; v_gene: TRBV28; CDR3aa: CASRSGSSYNEQFF; CDR3nt: TGTGCCAGCCGTAGCGGGAGTTCCTACAATGAGCAGTTCTTC
d_gene: TRBD1; abundance: -; j_gene: TRBJ2-7; v_gene: TRBV7-2; CDR3aa: CASSFTGTGAYEQYF; CDR3nt: TGTGCCAGCAGCTTTACCGGGACAGGGGCCTACGAGCAGTACTTC
d_gene: TRBD1; abundance: few; j_gene: TRBJ2-6; v_gene: TRBV7-8; CDR3aa: CASSPKVLQGTGANVLTF; CDR3nt: TGTGCCAGCAGCCCCAAAGTGCTACAGGGGACCGGGGCCAACGTCCTGACTTTC
d_gene: TRBD1; abundance: many; j_gene: TRBJ2-5; v_gene: TRBV7-2; CDR3aa: CASRPWGQREETQYF; CDR3nt: TGTGCCAGCAGGCCGTGGGGACAGCGAGAGGAGACCCAGTACTTC
d_gene: TRBD1; abundance: -; j_gene: TRBJ1-2; v_gene: TRBV10-3; CDR3aa: CAISATGKISNYGYTF; CDR3nt: TGTGCCATCAGTGCGACAGGGAAGATTTCTAACTATGGCTACACCTTC
d_gene: -; abundance: many; j_gene: TRBJ2-7; v_gene: TRBV6-2/TRBV6-3; CDR3aa: CASSSQGSPYEQYF; CDR3nt: TGTGCCAGCAGTTCCCAGGGGAGCCCCTACGAGCAGTACTTC
d_gene: TRBD1; abundance: few; j_gene: TRBJ1-5; v_gene: TRBV18; CDR3aa: CASSPPGQGNQPQHF; CDR3nt: TGTGCCAGCTCACCACCTGGACAGGGGAATCAGCCCCAGCATTTT
d_gene: TRBD1; abundance: few; j_gene: TRBJ1-6; v_gene: TRBV6-5; CDR3aa: CASRMDRTRNSPLHF; CDR3nt: TGTGCCAGCAGAATGGACAGGACCCGAAATTCACCCCTCCACTTT
d_gene: -; abundance: many; j_gene: TRBJ1-2; v_gene: TRBV6-2/TRBV6-3; CDR3aa: CASSYSHRPGEDHGYTF; CDR3nt: TGTGCCAGCAGTTACTCGCATCGCCCAGGGGAAGATCATGGCTACACCTTC
d_gene: -; abundance: many; j_gene: TRBJ2-1; v_gene: TRBV12-3/TRBV12-4; CDR3aa: CASSSSGTFGEQFF; CDR3nt: TGTGCCAGCAGTTCATCAGGAACCTTCGGGGAGCAGTTCTTC